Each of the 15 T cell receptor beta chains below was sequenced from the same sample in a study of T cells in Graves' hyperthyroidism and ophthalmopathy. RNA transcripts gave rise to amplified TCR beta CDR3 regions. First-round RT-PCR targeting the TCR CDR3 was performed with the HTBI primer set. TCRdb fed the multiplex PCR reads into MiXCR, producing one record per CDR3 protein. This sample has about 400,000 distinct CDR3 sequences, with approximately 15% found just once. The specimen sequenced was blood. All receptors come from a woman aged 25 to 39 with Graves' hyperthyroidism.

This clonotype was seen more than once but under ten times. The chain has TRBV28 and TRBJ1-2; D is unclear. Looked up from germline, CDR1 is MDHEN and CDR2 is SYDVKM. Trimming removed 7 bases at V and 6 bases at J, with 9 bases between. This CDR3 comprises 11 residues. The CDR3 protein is CASTQTNGYTF. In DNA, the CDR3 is TGTGCCAGCACACAAACTAATGGCTACACCTTC.

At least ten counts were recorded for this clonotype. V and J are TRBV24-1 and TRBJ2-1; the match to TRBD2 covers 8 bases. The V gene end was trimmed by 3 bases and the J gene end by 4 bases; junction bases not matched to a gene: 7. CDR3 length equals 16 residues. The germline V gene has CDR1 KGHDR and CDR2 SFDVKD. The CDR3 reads CATSDMERESYNEQFF. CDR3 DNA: TGTGCCACCAGTGATATGGAGCGGGAGTCGTACAATGAGCAGTTCTTC.

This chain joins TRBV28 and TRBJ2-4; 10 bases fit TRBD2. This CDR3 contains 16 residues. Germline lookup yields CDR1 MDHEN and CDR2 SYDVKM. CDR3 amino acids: CGASGSRGWTKNIQYF. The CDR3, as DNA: TGTGGGGCTAGCGGGAGTAGGGGGTGGACCAAAAACATTCAGTACTTC. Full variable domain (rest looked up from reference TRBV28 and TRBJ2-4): DVKVTQSSRYLVKRTGEKVFLECVQDMDHENMFWYRQDPGLGLRLIYFSYDVKMKEKGDIPEGYSVSREKKERFSLILESASTNQTSMYLCGASGSRGWTKNIQYFGAGTRLSVL.

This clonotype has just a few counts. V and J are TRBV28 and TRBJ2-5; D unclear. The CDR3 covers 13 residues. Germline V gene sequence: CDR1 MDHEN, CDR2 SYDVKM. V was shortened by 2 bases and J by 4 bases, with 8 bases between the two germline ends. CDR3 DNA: TGTGCCAGCAGTTTAATTGCAGGAGAGACCCAGTACTTC. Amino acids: CASSLIAGETQYF.

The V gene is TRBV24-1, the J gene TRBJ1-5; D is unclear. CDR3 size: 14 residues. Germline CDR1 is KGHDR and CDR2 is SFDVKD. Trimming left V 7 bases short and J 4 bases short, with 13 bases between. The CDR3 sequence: CATSDMWGNQPQHF. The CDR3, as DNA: TGTGCCACCAGCGACATGTGGGGAAATCAGCCCCAGCATTTT.

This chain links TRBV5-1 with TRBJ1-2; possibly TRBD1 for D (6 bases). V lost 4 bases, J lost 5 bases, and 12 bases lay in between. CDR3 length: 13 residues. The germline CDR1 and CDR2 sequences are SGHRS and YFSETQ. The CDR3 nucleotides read TGCGCCAGCAGCGCAGGGGTTAAGTATGGCTACACCTTC. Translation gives CASSAGVKYGYTF.

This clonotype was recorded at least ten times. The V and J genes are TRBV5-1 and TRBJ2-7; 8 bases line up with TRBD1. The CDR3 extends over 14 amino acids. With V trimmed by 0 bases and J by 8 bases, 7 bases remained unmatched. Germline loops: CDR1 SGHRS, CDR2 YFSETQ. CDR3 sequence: CASSLAGGTYKQYF. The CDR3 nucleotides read TGCGCCAGCAGCTTGGCAGGGGGCACGTACAAGCAGTACTTC.

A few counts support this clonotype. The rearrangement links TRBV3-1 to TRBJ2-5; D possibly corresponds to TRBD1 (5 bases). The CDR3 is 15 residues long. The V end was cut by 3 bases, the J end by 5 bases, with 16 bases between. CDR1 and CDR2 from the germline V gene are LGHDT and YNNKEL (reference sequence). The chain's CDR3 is CASSHPRAGKETQYF. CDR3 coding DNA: TGTGCCAGCAGCCACCCACGGGCAGGGAAGGAGACCCAGTACTTC.

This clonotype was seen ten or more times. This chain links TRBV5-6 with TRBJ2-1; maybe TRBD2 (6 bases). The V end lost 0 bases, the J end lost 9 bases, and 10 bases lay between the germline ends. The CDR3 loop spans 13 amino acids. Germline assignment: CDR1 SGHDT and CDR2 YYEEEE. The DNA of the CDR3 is TGTGCCAGCAGCTTGGAGGGAGGCGCTGAGCAGTTCTTC. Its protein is CASSLEGGAEQFF.

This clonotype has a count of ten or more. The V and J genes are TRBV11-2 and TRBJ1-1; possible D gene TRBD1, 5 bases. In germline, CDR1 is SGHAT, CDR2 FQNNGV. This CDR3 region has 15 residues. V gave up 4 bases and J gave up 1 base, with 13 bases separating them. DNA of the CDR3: TGTGCCAGCAGCTCCCCCGGGACGGCGAACACTGAAGCTTTCTTT. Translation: CASSSPGTANTEAFF.

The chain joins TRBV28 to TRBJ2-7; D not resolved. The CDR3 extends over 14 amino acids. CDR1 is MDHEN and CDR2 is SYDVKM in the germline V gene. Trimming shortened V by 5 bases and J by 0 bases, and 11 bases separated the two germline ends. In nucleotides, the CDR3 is TGTGCCAGCAGTCTCCTGGGCATCTCCTACGAGCAGTACTTC. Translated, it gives CASSLLGISYEQYF.

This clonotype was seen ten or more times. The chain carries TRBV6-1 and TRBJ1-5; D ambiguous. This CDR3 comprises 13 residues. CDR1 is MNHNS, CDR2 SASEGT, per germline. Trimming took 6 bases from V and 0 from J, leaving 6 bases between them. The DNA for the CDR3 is TGTGCCAGCAGGGGTTTTAGCAATCAGCCCCAGCATTTT. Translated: CASRGFSNQPQHF.

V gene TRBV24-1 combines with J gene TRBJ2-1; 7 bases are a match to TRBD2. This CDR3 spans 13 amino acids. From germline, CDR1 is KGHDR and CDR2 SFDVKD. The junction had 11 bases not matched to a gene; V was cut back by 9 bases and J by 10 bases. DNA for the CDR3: TGTGCCACCCAACCCCTAACTAGCGACGAGCAGTTCTTC. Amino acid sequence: CATQPLTSDEQFF.

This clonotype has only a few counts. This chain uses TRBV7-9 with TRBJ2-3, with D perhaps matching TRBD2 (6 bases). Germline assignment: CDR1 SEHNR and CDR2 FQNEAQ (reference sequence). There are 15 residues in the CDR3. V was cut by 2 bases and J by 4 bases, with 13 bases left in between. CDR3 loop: CASSLFGGVADTQYF. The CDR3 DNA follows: TGTGCCAGCAGCTTATTTGGAGGGGTCGCAGATACGCAGTATTTT. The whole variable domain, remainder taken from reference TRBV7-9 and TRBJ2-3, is DTGVSQNPRHKITKRGQNVTFRCDPISEHNRLYWYRQTLGQGPEFLTYFQNEAQLEKSRLLSDRFSAERPKGSFSTLEIQRTEQGDSAMYLCASSLFGGVADTQYFGPGTRLTVL.

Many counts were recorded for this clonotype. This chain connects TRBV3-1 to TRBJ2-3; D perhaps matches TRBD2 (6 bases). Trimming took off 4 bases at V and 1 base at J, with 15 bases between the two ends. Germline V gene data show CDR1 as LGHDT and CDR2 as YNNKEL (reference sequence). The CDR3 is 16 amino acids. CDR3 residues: CASSRTYGSGTDTQYF. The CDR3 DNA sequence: TGTGCCAGCAGCCGGACCTACGGGAGCGGCACAGATACGCAGTATTTT.